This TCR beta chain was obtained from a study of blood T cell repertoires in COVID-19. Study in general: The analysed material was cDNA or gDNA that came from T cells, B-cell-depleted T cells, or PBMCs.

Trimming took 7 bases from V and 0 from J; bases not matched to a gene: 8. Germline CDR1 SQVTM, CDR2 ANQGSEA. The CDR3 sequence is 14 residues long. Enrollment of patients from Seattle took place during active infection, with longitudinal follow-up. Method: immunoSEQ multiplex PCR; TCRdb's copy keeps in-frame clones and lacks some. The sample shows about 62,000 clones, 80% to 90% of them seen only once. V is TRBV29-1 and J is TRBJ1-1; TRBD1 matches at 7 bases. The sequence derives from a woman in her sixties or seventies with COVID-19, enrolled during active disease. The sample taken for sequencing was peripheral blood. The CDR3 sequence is CSGRDSGLNTEAFF. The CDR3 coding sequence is TGCAGCGGCCGGGACAGTGGTTTGAACACTGAAGCTTTCTTT.